This paragraph reports one TCR beta chain. The clone's antigen remains unknown. Qualities for individual bases were not recorded, and no much larger clone is one base off. These data are taken from a study of vaccination effects on CD4 cells after COVID-19 (dated by TCRdb to the early 2020s). A note on the overall study: The ViraFEST assay stimulated PBMC with viral peptide pools and then used TCR sequencing to identify antigen-specific CD4+ T cell clonotypes by expansion. The full study included 9 to 10 COVID-19 convalescent patients and several SARS-CoV-2-naive healthy vaccine recipients. Three convalescent patients were sampled early (day +14) and late (day +241, +227, +161 respectively) after vaccination. Across the study, the median time from the second dose to post-vaccine sampling was 72 days (range 14 to 241). The Oncomine TCR Beta short-read assay on an Illumina iSeq 100 was used to sequence cultures from other donors in the study. SARS-CoV-2 spike-specific CD4+ TCR repertoires were compared before and after mRNA vaccination in COVID-19 convalescent patients and in infection-naive vaccine recipients. Two million PBMC per well were cultured in IMDM with roughly 5% human AB serum, 9 to 10 IU/ml IL-2 and gentamicin, plus 10 ug/ml peptides.

Taken from the germline V gene, the CDR1 and CDR2 loops are SGDLS and YYNGEE. V was cut back by 3 bases and J by 0 bases, leaving a gap of 9 bases between them. Spanning cysteine to phenylalanine, the CDR3 consists of 14 amino acids. CDR3 DNA only is kept here, 42 bases in frame from base 1. The protocol used for the library was the immunoSEQ multiplex PCR assay. DNA from the cultured, isolated CD4+ T cells was subjected to TCR beta CDR3 sequencing. The paper's data handling went like this. Non-productive TCR sequences were removed, reads were trimmed to the CDR3 region, and CDR3s of at least 7 amino acids were retained. Antigen-specific clonotypes were identified with the MANAFEST web app by comparing expansion in peptide wells against reference cultures. To count as positive, a clone had to show expansion at FDR<0.05 compared with the reference and with all other wells, an odds ratio above 5, and a frequency above 0.1% in two replicate wells. A clonotype was called cross-reactive if it was significantly expanded both in SARS-CoV-2 spike wells and in at least one common cold coronavirus spike condition. CDR3 similarity was assessed by Levenshtein distance using the stringdist R package, and unrooted trees were constructed with ape in R 3.6.1. This immuneACCESS table, as held by TCRdb, lists in-frame sequences with V and J called but not all clones. Of the missing ones, under half trace to an unresolved V gene in checked studies; the others have no known cause. That table is the source of V, J and clone size, and D and trimming were worked out from the DNA. Counted in this sample were roughly 33,000 clones; approximately 72% of them appeared once. Jointly, the top ten make up around 6.6% of the sample.

The study at large found these results: Limitations of the study were the small number of convalescent patients and the absence of early post-infection timepoints. Clones induced by infection and clones induced by vaccination both contracted markedly at late timepoints after vaccination, which fits with T cell responses waning over time. For convalescent patients, new clones induced by the vaccine made up most of the post-vaccine spike-reactive repertoire, and these new clones were largely distinct from the clones induced by infection.

After about 10 days of culture, CD4+ T cells were isolated with the EasySep CD4+ T cell isolation kit. Convalescent patients had PCR-confirmed SARS-CoV-2 infection between March and December 2020, before Alpha, Beta and Delta variants emerged in the United States. Two doses of either the BNT162b2 or the mRNA-1273 mRNA SARS-CoV-2 vaccine were administered to participants. On days 3 and 7, half of the culture medium was replaced with fresh IL-2-containing medium. Each peptide stimulation condition was cultured in triplicate wells unless otherwise noted. PBMC were separated from whole blood using Ficoll-Paque Plus gradient centrifugation and were then either cryopreserved at -140C or used fresh. The QIAamp micro DNA kit was used to extract genomic DNA from the cultured CD4+ T cells.

This clonotype was obtained from a human donor who had a prior SARS-CoV-2 infection. Sample: CD4+ T cells from PBMCs cultured without peptide, taken after COVID-19 vaccination. This chain is built from TRBV9 and TRBJ1-1; TRBD1 is a possible D gene, resting on 6 matching bases. In nucleotides, the sequence is TGTGCCAGCAGCGACGGACAGCTGAACACTGAAGCTTTCTTT. Its translation reads: CASSDGQLNTEAFF.